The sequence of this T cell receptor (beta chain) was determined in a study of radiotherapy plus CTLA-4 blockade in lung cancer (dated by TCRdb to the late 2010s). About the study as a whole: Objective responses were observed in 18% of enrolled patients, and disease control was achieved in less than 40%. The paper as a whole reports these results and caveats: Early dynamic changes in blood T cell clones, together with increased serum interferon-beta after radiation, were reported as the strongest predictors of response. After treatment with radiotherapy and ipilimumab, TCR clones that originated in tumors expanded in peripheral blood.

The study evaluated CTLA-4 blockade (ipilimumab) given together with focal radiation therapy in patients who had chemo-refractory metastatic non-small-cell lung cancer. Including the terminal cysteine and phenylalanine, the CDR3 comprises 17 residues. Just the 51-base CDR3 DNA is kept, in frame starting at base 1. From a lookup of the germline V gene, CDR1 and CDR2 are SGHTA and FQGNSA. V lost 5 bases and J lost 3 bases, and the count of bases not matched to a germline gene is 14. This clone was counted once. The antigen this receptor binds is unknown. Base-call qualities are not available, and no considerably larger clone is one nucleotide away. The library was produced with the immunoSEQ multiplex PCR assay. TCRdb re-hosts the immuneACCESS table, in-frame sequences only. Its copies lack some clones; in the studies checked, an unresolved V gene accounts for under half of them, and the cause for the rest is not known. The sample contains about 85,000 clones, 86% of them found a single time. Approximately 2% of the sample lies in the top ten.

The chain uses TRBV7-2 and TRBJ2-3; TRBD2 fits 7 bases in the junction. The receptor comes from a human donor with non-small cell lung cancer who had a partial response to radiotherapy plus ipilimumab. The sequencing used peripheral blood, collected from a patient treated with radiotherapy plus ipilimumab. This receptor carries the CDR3 CASSRRDAGVGTDTQYF. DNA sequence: TGTGCCAGCAGCCGGAGGGATGCGGGAGTGGGTACAGATACGCAGTATTTT.